The next 27 T cell receptor beta chains were all read from a single sample in a study of graft-versus-host responses after intestinal transplantation. Here immunoSEQ multiplex PCR was the method, and the copy in TCRdb shows in-frame clones only, minus some. The repertoire holds 110,000 to 150,000 clones, with around 90% as singletons. Which antigens these TCRs recognize remains unknown. Sequences were derived from unstimulated CD4+ T cells sorted from spleen or lymph node cells, sampled before intestinal transplant. These receptors all stem from a human donor who received an intestinal transplant.

This chain connects TRBV9 to TRBJ2-5, with 15 bases that match TRBD2. The DNA matches TRBJ2-7 better at its end, which makes the J call doubtful. There are 16 residues in the CDR3. Germline V gives CDR1 SGDLS, CDR2 YYNGEE. In DNA, the CDR3 is TGTGCCAGCAGCGAGGGGACTAGCGGGAGGACGGGCGAGCAGTACTTC. Its protein is CASSEGTSGRTGEQYF.

The chain is built from TRBV28 and TRBJ1-5, with unresolved D. CDR1 MDHEN and CDR2 SYDVKM come from the germline V gene. Trimming cost V 3 bases and J 1 base, with 16 bases left between them. The CDR3 is 17 amino acids. The CDR3 sequence is CASSFRIRRVSNQPQHF. The CDR3 DNA sequence: TGTGCCAGCAGTTTTAGAATCCGGCGCGTGAGCAATCAGCCCCAGCATTTT. Looking up the rest from reference TRBV28 and TRBJ1-5 gives the full variable domain: DVKVTQSSRYLVKRTGEKVFLECVQDMDHENMFWYRQDPGLGLRLIYFSYDVKMKEKGDIPEGYSVSREKKERFSLILESASTNQTSMYLCASSFRIRRVSNQPQHFGDGTRLSIL.

The CDR3 sequence: CASSGGSGRAGEQYF. CDR3 bases: TGTGCCAGCAGTGGAGGAAGCGGGAGGGCTGGGGAGCAGTACTTC. The chain recombines TRBV2 with TRBJ2-7, with TRBD2 identical over 10 bases. The CDR3 runs 15 residues. V dropped 4 bases and J dropped 7; count of bases not matched to a gene: 10. Germline V CDR1 and CDR2: SNHLY, FYNNEI.

V is TRBV7-2 and J is TRBJ1-5; D might be TRBD1 (5 bases). From germline, CDR1 is SGHTA and CDR2 FQGNSA. This CDR3 comprises 16 residues. V dropped 5 bases and J dropped 0 bases, with 14 bases sitting between them. Here the CDR3 DNA reads TGTGCCAGCAGCCCTATGAGGGGCTATAGCAATCAGCCCCAGCATTTT. Translated, it gives CASSPMRGYSNQPQHF.

The chain joins TRBV11-3 to TRBJ2-2; TRBD2 agrees at 7 bases. The J segment lost 6 bases and the V segment lost 5 bases, leaving 9 bases of the junction unmatched. CDR3 size: 15 residues. Germline assignment: CDR1 SGHNT and CDR2 YENEEA. The CDR3 loop reads CASSLSGTMAGELFF. The CDR3 DNA reads TGTGCCAGCAGCCTATCCGGGACTATGGCCGGGGAGCTGTTTTTT.

This clone appeared a single time. This sequence joins TRBV25-1 and TRBJ2-3, with 14 nucleotides matching TRBD2. There are 18 residues in the CDR3. With V trimmed by 2 bases and J by 3 bases, 7 bases remained unmatched. Germline CDR1 reads MGHDK; CDR2 reads SYGVNS. The CDR3, as DNA: TGTGCCAGCAGTGAAGGACTAGCGGGAGGTAAATCTACAGATACGCAGTATTTT. It yields the protein CASSEGLAGGKSTDTQYF.

This sequence joins TRBV2 and TRBJ2-1; 10 bases are shared with TRBD1. CDR1 and CDR2 from the germline V gene are SNHLY and FYNNEI. The CDR3 loop spans 16 amino acids. Trimming took 5 bases from V and 1 from J; bases not matched to a gene: 5. The CDR3 loop reads CASSLDRGQSYNEQFF. The CDR3 nucleotides read TGTGCCAGCAGTCTTGACAGGGGGCAGTCCTACAATGAGCAGTTCTTC.

This chain connects TRBV7-2 to TRBJ1-3, with TRBD1 matching over 7 bases. After removal of 3 bases from V and 0 bases from J, the junction contained 5 bases not matched to a gene. Per germline, CDR1 SGHTA and CDR2 FQGNSA. The CDR3 totals 16 residues. CDR3 bases: TGTGCCAGCAGCTTTAACAGGGGAATCTCTGGAAACACCATATATTTT. It specifies CASSFNRGISGNTIYF. The full variable domain, with the rest looked up from reference TRBV7-2 and TRBJ1-3, is GAGVSQSPSNKVTEKGKDVELRCDPISGHTALYWYRQSLGQGLEFLIYFQGNSAPDKSGLPSDRFSAERTGGSVSTLTIQRTQQEDSAVYLCASSFNRGISGNTIYFGEGSWLTVV.

The chain combines TRBV5-4 with TRBJ2-5, with 8 positions matching TRBD1. This CDR3 comprises 14 residues. The junction had 4 bases not matched to a gene; V was cut back by 2 bases and J by 4 bases. The germline V gene has CDR1 SGHNT and CDR2 YYREEE (reference sequence). CDR3 DNA sequence: TGTGCCAGCAGCTTCGGACAGGGCCGAGAGACCCAGTACTTC. Residues: CASSFGQGRETQYF. Together with reference TRBV5-4 and TRBJ2-5, the CDR3 gives the full variable domain: ETGVTQSPTHLIKTRGQQVTLRCSSQSGHNTVSWYQQALGQGPQFIFQYYREEENGRGNFPPRFSGLQFPNYSSELNVNALELDDSALYLCASSFGQGRETQYFGPGTRLLVL.

The genes are TRBV25-1 and TRBJ2-2, with D tentatively TRBD1 (5 bases). The CDR3 extends over 15 amino acids. Trimming took off 7 bases at V and 2 bases at J, with 14 bases between the two ends. The germline V gene has CDR1 MGHDK and CDR2 SYGVNS. As DNA, the CDR3 is TGTGCCAGCACCCTAGGGGCCCTCAACACCGGGGAGCTGTTTTTT. Translated, it gives CASTLGALNTGELFF. Combining the CDR3 with reference TRBV25-1 and TRBJ2-2 gives the whole variable domain EADIYQTPRYLVIGTGKKITLECSQTMGHDKMYWYQQDPGMELHLIHYSYGVNSTEKGDLSSESTVSRIRTEHFPLTLESARPSHTSQYLCASTLGALNTGELFFGEGSRLTVL.

This chain links TRBV27 with TRBJ1-6, with TRBD1 matching 7 bases. Germline assignment: CDR1 MNHEY and CDR2 SMNVEV (reference sequence). Unmatched junction bases numbered 14, after V lost 2 bases and J lost 10 bases. The CDR3 contains 17 residues. CDR3 DNA: TGTGCCAGCAGTTTAGTCAGTTTAAGGGCAGGGGGATCACCCCTCCACTTT. It codes for CASSLVSLRAGGSPLHF.

The V call is TRBV27, the J call TRBJ2-5, with D unclear. The J call may be faulty, since TRBJ2-7 better matches the DNA end. CDR1 is MNHEY and CDR2 is SMNVEV in the germline V gene (reference sequence). The CDR3 runs 12 residues. CDR3 nucleotides: TGTGCCAGCAGTCCCCCGTCCCACGAGCAGTACTTC. This codes for CASSPPSHEQYF.

CDR3 sequence (DNA): TGTGCCAGTCGCCGACAGGGAATCAATCAGCCCCAGCATTTT. Translation gives CASRRQGINQPQHF. V and J are TRBV6-5 and TRBJ1-5; 7 nucleotides line up with TRBD1. Germline values: CDR1 MNHEY, CDR2 SVGAGI. V was pared by 9 bases and J by 3 bases, with 8 bases of the junction left unmatched. This CDR3 comprises 14 residues.

The chain carries TRBV5-5 and TRBJ2-1; 7 bases align to TRBD2. Germline assignment: CDR1 SGHKS and CDR2 YYEKEE (reference sequence). The CDR3 has 15 residues. The V segment lost 2 bases and the J segment 6 bases; nucleotides outside the gene matches: 8. The CDR3 is CASSFDPGGRNEQFF. The CDR3 region has the DNA TGTGCCAGCAGCTTTGATCCGGGAGGACGCAATGAGCAGTTCTTC.

The chain is built from TRBV19 and TRBJ2-1; D could derive from TRBD1 or TRBD2 (6 bases each). CDR1 is LNHDA, CDR2 SQIVND, per germline (reference sequence). The CDR3 is 16 residues long. The V gene lost 7 bases and the J gene lost 0 bases, with 16 bases spanning the gap. The CDR3: CASIPGGGSSYNEQFF. As DNA, the CDR3 is TGTGCCAGTATCCCCGGAGGGGGTAGCTCCTACAATGAGCAGTTCTTC. The whole variable domain, remainder taken from reference TRBV19 and TRBJ2-1, is DGGITQSPKYLFRKEGQNVTLSCEQNLNHDAMYWYRQDPGQGLRLIYYSQIVNDFQKGDIAEGYSVSREKKESFPLTVTSAQKNPTAFYLCASIPGGGSSYNEQFFGPGTRLTVL.

This chain connects TRBV9 to TRBJ2-1; perhaps D is TRBD1 or TRBD2 (5 bases each). V was trimmed by 4 bases and J by 2 bases, leaving 19 bases between them. Germline V lookup: CDR1 SGDLS, CDR2 YYNGEE. The CDR3 has 17 amino acids. The CDR3 coding sequence is TGTGCCAGCAGCAAAATTCCCGGGACGGCCCCCTACAATGAGCAGTTCTTC. Protein sequence: CASSKIPGTAPYNEQFF. The full variable domain, in which reference TRBV9 and TRBJ2-1 provide the parts outside the CDR3, is DSGVTQTPKHLITATGQRVTLRCSPRSGDLSVYWYQQSLDQGLQFLIQYYNGEERAKGNILERFSAQQFPDLHSELNLSSLELGDSALYFCASSKIPGTAPYNEQFFGPGTRLTVL.

The count of this clone is one. The chain links TRBV7-9 to TRBJ1-1; no firm D call. CDR1 and CDR2 (germline): SEHNR, FQNEAQ (reference sequence). Trimming pared 5 bases from V and 5 bases from J, leaving 9 bases between. The CDR3 is 12 residues long. DNA of the CDR3: TGTGCCAGCAGCCAGTATTCTACTGAAGCTTTCTTT. Encoded protein: CASSQYSTEAFF.

The V gene is TRBV5-1, the J gene TRBJ1-2; unclear D gene. V shed 0 bases and J shed 3 bases, with 9 bases lying between them. Germline V CDR1 and CDR2: SGHRS, YFSETQ. This CDR3 region has 14 residues. The CDR3 region has the DNA TGCGCCAGCAGCTTGGTGGGTTCGGACTATGGCTACACCTTC. This gives the protein CASSLVGSDYGYTF. The full variable domain, with the rest looked up from reference TRBV5-1 and TRBJ1-2, is KAGVTQTPRYLIKTRGQQVTLSCSPISGHRSVSWYQQTPGQGLQFLFEYFSETQRNKGNFPGRFSGRQFSNSRSEMNVSTLELGDSALYLCASSLVGSDYGYTFGSGTRLTVV.

The rearrangement uses TRBV9 and TRBJ2-3; the match to TRBD2 covers 8 bases. The CDR3 loop spans 15 amino acids. Germline lookup yields CDR1 SGDLS and CDR2 YYNGEE. The junction had 4 bases not matched to a gene; V was cut back by 3 bases and J by 1 base. The CDR3 sequence: CASSAETSGTDTQYF. The CDR3 nucleotides are TGTGCCAGCAGCGCAGAGACTAGCGGCACAGATACGCAGTATTTT. Full variable domain (outside the CDR3, taken from reference TRBV9 and TRBJ2-3): DSGVTQTPKHLITATGQRVTLRCSPRSGDLSVYWYQQSLDQGLQFLIQYYNGEERAKGNILERFSAQQFPDLHSELNLSSLELGDSALYFCASSAETSGTDTQYFGPGTRLTVL.

This clone was counted between two and nine times. The chain employs TRBV7-2 and TRBJ1-5; TRBD1 is a possible D gene (6 bases). CDR3 length: 13 amino acids. Looked up from germline, CDR1 is SGHTA and CDR2 is FQGNSA. The V end was cut by 2 bases, the J end by 6 bases, with 8 bases between. CDR3 region: CASSLTGSQPQHF. CDR3 sequence (DNA): TGTGCCAGCAGCTTAACAGGGTCTCAGCCCCAGCATTTT.

This chain links TRBV18 with TRBJ1-6; TRBD1 agrees at 7 bases. Germline V gene sequence: CDR1 KGHSH, CDR2 LQKENI. The CDR3 extends over 17 amino acids. J lost 8 bases, V lost 2 bases, and 12 bases had no gene match. The CDR3 DNA sequence: TGTGCCAGCTCACCATCGGTGGCAGGGGGTCCGGATTCACCCCTCCACTTT. It is translated as CASSPSVAGGPDSPLHF. The variable domain in full, with the rest retrieved from reference TRBV18 and TRBJ1-6, is NAGVMQNPRHLVRRRGQEARLRCSPMKGHSHVYWYRQLPEEGLKFMVYLQKENIIDESGMPKERFSAEFPKEGPSILRIQQVVRGDSAAYFCASSPSVAGGPDSPLHFGNGTRLTVT.

The V call is TRBV30, the J call TRBJ1-5, with TRBD1 matching 8 bases. This CDR3 has 16 residues. The J segment lost 3 bases and the V segment lost 0 bases, leaving 7 bases of the junction unmatched. Germline loops: CDR1 GTSNPN, CDR2 SVGIG (reference sequence). CDR3 DNA: TGTGCCTGGAGTGTAAAAGACAGGGGCATCAATCAGCCCCAGCATTTT. This translates into CAWSVKDRGINQPQHF.

The chain couples TRBV28 to TRBJ2-1; no firm D call. V gave up 3 bases and J gave up 0 bases, with 6 bases separating them. From germline, CDR1 is MDHEN and CDR2 SYDVKM. The CDR3 consists of 14 residues. CDR3 in amino acids: CASSLADSYNEQFF. CDR3 DNA sequence: TGTGCCAGCAGTTTGGCGGACTCCTACAATGAGCAGTTCTTC.

This chain uses TRBV28 with TRBJ2-7; 10 bases map to TRBD2. This CDR3 comprises 16 residues. The germline gives CDR1 MDHEN, CDR2 SYDVKM. The trim removed 4 bases at V and 2 bases at J, leaving 8 bases unmatched. The CDR3 is CASSSSWTSGTYEQYF. The CDR3 DNA follows: TGTGCCAGCAGTTCCTCTTGGACTAGCGGAACCTACGAGCAGTACTTC.

The gene calls are TRBV7-9 and TRBJ2-5; D is unclear. CDR1 is SEHNR, CDR2 FQNEAQ, per germline (reference sequence). Trimming stripped 1 base from V and 1 base from J, with 7 bases between. There are 14 residues in the CDR3. The CDR3 spells CASSLVNIQETQYF. The CDR3 DNA sequence: TGTGCCAGCAGCTTAGTCAACATCCAAGAGACCCAGTACTTC.

The chain recombines TRBV30 with TRBJ1-4, with 9 bases aligning to TRBD1. Trimming at V came to 0 bases and at J to 5 bases, leaving 4 bases not matched to a gene. The CDR3 has 15 amino acids. Germline V gives CDR1 GTSNPN, CDR2 SVGIG (reference sequence). In DNA, the CDR3 is TGTGCCTGGAGTGTTCTGGGGACAGGGAATGAAAAACTGTTTTTT. This encodes CAWSVLGTGNEKLFF.

This chain links TRBV19 with TRBJ1-2; 8 nucleotides agree with TRBD1. Germline V gene data show CDR1 as LNHDA and CDR2 as SQIVND (reference sequence). This CDR3 contains 16 residues. The V segment lost 3 bases and the J segment 2 bases; nucleotides outside the gene matches: 8. DNA for the CDR3: TGTGCCAGTAGTATCCCCATCAGACAGGGGAACTATGGCTACACCTTC. It is translated as CASSIPIRQGNYGYTF.